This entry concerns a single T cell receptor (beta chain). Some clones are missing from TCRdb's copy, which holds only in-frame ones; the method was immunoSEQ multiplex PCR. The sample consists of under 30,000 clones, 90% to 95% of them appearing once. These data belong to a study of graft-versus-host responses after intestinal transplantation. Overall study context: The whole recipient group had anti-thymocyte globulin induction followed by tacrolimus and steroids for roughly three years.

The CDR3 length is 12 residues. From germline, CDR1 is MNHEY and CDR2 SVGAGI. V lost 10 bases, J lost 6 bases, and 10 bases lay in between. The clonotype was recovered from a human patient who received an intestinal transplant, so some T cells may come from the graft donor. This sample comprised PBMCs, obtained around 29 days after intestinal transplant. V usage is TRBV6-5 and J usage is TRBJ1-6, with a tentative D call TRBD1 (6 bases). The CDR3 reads CATRQVNSPLHF. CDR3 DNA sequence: TGTGCCACCCGACAGGTTAATTCACCCCTCCACTTT.